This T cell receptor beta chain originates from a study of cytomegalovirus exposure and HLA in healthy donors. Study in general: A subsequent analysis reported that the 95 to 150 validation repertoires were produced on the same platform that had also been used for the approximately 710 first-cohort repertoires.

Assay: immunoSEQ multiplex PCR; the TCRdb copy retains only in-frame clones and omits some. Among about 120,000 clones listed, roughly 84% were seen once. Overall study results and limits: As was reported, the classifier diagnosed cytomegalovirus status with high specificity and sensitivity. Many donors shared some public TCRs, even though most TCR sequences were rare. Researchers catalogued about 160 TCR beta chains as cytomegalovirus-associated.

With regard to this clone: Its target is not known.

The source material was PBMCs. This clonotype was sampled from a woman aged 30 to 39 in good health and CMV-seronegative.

The CDR3 loop is CSSRGDTFYEQFF. In DNA, the CDR3 is TGCAGCTCTCGGGGGGACACTTTCTATGAGCAGTTCTTC. V usage is TRBV29-1 and J usage is TRBJ2-1; D may be TRBD2 (7 bases). Germline values: CDR1 SQVTM, CDR2 ANQGSEA. V lost 8 bases and J lost 8, with 19 bases in between. The CDR3 loop spans 13 amino acids.